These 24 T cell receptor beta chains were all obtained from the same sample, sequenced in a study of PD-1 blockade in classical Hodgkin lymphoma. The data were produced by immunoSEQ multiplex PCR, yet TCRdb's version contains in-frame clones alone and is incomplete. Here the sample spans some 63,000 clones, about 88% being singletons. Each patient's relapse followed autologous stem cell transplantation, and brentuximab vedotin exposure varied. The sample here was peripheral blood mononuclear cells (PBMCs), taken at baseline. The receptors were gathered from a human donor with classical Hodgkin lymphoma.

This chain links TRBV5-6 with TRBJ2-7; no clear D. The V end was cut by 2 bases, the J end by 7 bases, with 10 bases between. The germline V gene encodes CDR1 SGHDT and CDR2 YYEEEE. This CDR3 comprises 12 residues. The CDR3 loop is CASSLSPGEQYF. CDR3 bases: TGTGCCAGCAGCTTAAGCCCAGGAGAGCAGTACTTC.

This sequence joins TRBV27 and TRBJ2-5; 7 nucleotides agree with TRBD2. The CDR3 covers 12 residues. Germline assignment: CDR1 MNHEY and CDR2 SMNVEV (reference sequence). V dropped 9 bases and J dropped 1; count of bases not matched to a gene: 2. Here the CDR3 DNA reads TGTGCCAGTGGGAGGGCCCAAGAGACCCAGTACTTC. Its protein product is CASGRAQETQYF.

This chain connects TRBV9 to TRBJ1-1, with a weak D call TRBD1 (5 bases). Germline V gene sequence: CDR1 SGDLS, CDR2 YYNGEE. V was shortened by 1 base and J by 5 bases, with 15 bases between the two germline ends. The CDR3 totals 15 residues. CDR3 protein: CASSVSVGEGTEAFF. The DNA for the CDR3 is TGTGCCAGCAGCGTATCGGTAGGCGAGGGGACTGAAGCTTTCTTT.

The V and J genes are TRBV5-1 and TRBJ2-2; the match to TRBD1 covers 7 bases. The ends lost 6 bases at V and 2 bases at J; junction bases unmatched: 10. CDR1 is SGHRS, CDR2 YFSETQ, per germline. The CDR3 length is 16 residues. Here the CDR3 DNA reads TGCGCCAGCACCCTTAACAGGGGATTTAACACCGGGGAGCTGTTTTTT. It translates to CASTLNRGFNTGELFF.

The CDR3 DNA follows: TGCGCCAGCAGCCATAGGGACGACTCCTACGAGCAGTACTTC. Encoded protein: CASSHRDDSYEQYF. This chain uses TRBV5-1 with TRBJ2-7, with D perhaps being TRBD1 or TRBD2 (5 bases each). The germline V gene encodes CDR1 SGHRS and CDR2 YFSETQ. The length of the CDR3 is 14 residues. Trimming left V 4 bases short and J 0 bases short, with 11 bases between.

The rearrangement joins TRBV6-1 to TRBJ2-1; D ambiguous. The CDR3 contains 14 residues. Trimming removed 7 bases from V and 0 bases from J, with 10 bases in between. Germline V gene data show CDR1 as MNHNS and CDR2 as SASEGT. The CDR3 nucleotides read TGTGCCAGCACCCCCTATGTCTCCTACAATGAGCAGTTCTTC. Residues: CASTPYVSYNEQFF.

The CDR3 sequence: CASREGPQETQYF. CDR3 bases: TGTGCCAGCAGGGAAGGACCCCAAGAGACCCAGTACTTC. This chain joins TRBV7-6 and TRBJ2-5; D gene unclear. The CDR3 sequence is 13 residues long. Trimming removed 6 bases at V and 1 base at J, with 9 bases between. CDR1 and CDR2 from the germline V gene are SGHVS and FNYEAQ.

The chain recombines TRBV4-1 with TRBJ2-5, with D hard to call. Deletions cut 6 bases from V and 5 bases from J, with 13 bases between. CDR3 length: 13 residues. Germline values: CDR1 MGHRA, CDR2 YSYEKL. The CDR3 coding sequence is TGCGCCAGCAGTCTCATGGACGGGGAGACCCAGTACTTC. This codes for CASSLMDGETQYF.

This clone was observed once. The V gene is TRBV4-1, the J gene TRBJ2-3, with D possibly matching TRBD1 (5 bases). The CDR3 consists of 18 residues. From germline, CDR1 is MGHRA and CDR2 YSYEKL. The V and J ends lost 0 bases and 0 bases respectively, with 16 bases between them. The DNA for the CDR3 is TGCGCCAGCAGCCAAGAGTTAACAGGCCCGACTAGCACAGATACGCAGTATTTT. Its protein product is CASSQELTGPTSTDTQYF.

This chain's CDR3 is CASNRLDLRNEQFF. The CDR3 coding sequence is TGTGCCAGCAATCGACTAGACTTGAGGAATGAGCAGTTCTTC. V gene TRBV2 combines with J gene TRBJ2-1; tentative D call: TRBD2 (6 bases). This CDR3 comprises 14 residues. V was shortened by 7 bases and J by 7 bases, with 17 bases between the two germline ends. Germline lookup yields CDR1 SNHLY and CDR2 FYNNEI.

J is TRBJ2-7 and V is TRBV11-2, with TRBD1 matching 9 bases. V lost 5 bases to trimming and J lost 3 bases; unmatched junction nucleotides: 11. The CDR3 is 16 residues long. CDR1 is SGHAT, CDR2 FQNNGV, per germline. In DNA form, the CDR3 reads TGTGCCAGCAGCCCCCGTCCGGGACAGGGTTACTACGAGCAGTACTTC. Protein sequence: CASSPRPGQGYYEQYF.

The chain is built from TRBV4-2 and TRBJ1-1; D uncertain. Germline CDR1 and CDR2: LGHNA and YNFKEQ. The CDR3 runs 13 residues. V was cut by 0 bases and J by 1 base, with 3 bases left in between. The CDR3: CASSQDENTEAFF. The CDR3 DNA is TGTGCCAGCAGCCAAGACGAGAACACTGAAGCTTTCTTT.

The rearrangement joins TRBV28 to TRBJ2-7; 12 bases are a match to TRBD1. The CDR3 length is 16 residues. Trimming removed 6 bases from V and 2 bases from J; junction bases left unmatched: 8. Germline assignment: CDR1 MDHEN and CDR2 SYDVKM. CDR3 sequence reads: CASRGDRGREAYEQYF. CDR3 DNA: TGTGCCAGCAGGGGGGACAGGGGGCGCGAGGCCTACGAGCAGTACTTC.

Here the CDR3 DNA reads TGTGCCAACAAACAGGCTGAAAATGAAAAACTGTTTTTT. The encoded protein is CANKQAENEKLFF. The chain combines TRBV2 with TRBJ1-4; possible D gene TRBD1, 5 bases. The CDR3 spans 13 residues. Germline V gene sequence: CDR1 SNHLY, CDR2 FYNNEI. V lost 10 bases, J lost 5 bases, and 14 bases lay in between.

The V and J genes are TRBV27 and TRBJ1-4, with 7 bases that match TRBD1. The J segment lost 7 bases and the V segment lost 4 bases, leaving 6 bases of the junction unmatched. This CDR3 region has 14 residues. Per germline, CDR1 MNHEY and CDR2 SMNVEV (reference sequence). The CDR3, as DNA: TGTGCCAGCAGTTACGCGGGACAGAGTGAAAAACTGTTTTTT. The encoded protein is CASSYAGQSEKLFF.

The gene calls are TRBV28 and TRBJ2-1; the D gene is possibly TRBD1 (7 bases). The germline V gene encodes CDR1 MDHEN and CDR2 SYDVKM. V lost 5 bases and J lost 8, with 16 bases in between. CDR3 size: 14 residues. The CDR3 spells CASSPPGGSDEQFF. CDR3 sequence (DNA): TGTGCCAGCAGTCCCCCAGGGGGGTCCGATGAGCAGTTCTTC.

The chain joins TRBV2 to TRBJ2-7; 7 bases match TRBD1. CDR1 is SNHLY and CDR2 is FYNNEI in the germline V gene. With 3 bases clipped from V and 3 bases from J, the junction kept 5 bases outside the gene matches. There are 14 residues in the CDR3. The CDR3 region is CASSDLRDSYEQYF. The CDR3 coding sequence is TGTGCCAGCAGTGACTTGAGGGACAGCTACGAGCAGTACTTC.

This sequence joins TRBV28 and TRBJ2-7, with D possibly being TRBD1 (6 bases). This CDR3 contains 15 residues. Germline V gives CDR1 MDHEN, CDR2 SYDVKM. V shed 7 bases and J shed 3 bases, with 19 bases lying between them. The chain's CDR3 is CASTSPGDTLYEQYF. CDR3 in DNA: TGTGCCAGCACCTCCCCAGGGGACACACTCTACGAGCAGTACTTC. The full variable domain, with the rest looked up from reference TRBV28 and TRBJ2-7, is DVKVTQSSRYLVKRTGEKVFLECVQDMDHENMFWYRQDPGLGLRLIYFSYDVKMKEKGDIPEGYSVSREKKERFSLILESASTNQTSMYLCASTSPGDTLYEQYFGPGTRLTVT.

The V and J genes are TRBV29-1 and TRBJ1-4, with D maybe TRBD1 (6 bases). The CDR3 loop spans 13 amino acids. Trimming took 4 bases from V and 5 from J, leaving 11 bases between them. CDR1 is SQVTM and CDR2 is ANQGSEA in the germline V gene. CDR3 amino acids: CSVGAGTNEKLFF. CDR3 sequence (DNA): TGCAGCGTTGGAGCAGGGACAAATGAAAAACTGTTTTTT.

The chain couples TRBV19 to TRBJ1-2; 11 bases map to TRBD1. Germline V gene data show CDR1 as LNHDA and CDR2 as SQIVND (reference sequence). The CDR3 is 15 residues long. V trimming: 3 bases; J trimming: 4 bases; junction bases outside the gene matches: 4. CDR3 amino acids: CASSIGQGAGYGYTF. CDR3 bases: TGTGCCAGTAGTATCGGACAGGGGGCGGGCTATGGCTACACCTTC.

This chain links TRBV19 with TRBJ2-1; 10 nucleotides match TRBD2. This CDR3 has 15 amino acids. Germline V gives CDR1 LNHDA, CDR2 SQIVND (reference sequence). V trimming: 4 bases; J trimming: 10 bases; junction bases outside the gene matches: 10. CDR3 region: CASSKTSGRSGEQFF. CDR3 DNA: TGTGCCAGTAGTAAGACTAGCGGGCGCTCTGGGGAGCAGTTCTTC. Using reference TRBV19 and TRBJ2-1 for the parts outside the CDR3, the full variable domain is DGGITQSPKYLFRKEGQNVTLSCEQNLNHDAMYWYRQDPGQGLRLIYYSQIVNDFQKGDIAEGYSVSREKKESFPLTVTSAQKNPTAFYLCASSKTSGRSGEQFFGPGTRLTVL.

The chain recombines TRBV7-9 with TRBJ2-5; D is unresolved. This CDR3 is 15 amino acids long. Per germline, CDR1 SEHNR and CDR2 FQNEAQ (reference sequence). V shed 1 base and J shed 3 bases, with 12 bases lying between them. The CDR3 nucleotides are TGTGCCAGCAGCTTAGGAAGGCAGAGAGAAGAGACCCAGTACTTC. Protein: CASSLGRQREETQYF.

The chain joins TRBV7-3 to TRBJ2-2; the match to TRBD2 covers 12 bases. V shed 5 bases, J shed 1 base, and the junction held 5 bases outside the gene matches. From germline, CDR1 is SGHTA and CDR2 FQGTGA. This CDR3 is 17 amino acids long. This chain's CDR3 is CASSPRTSGVNTGELFF. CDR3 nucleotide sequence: TGTGCCAGCAGCCCCAGGACTAGCGGGGTGAACACCGGGGAGCTGTTTTTT.

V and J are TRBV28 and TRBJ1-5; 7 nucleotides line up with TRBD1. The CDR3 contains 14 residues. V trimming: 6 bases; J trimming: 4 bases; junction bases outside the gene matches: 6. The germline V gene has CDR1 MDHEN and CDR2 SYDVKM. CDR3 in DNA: TGTGCCAGCAGGGAGGGACAGCTGAATCAGCCCCAGCATTTT. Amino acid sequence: CASREGQLNQPQHF.